Shown below are 21 T cell receptor beta chains from a single sample sequenced in a study of blood T cell repertoires in COVID-19 (dated by TCRdb to 2019 to 2021). The library was obtained by the immunoSEQ multiplex PCR assay. What TCRdb holds here is the immuneACCESS table cut down to in-frame rearrangements. Part of the clones is not present; checked against another copy, under half of the missing clones reflect an unresolved V gene, and the others are unexplained. For this sample there are over 200,000 clones; 70% to 90% appear just once. The ten largest clones take up roughly 2.5% of the sample. The sequencing input was peripheral blood. These receptors were obtained from a man between 25 and 39 years old with COVID-19, enrolled during active disease.

This sequence joins TRBV2 and TRBJ2-5, with 11 bases fitting TRBD2. CDR1 and CDR2 from the germline V gene are SNHLY and FYNNEI. Losses at the gene ends were 7 bases for V and 2 bases for J; bases not matched to a gene: 9. CDR3 length: 16 amino acids. CDR3 sequence (DNA): TGTGCCAGCATGGGGCCTAGCGGGGGGAGACAAGAGACCCAGTACTTC. Protein product: CASMGPSGGRQETQYF.

V gene TRBV5-4 combines with J gene TRBJ2-7; 9 positions agree with TRBD2. With V trimmed by 0 bases and J by 4 bases, 5 bases remained unmatched. The CDR3 contains 15 residues. CDR1 and CDR2 from the germline V gene are SGHNT and YYREEE (reference sequence). CDR3 residues: CASSLGLAEKYEQYF. CDR3 DNA: TGTGCCAGCAGCTTGGGACTAGCGGAAAAATACGAGCAGTACTTC. Full variable domain (missing parts from reference TRBV5-4 and TRBJ2-7): ETGVTQSPTHLIKTRGQQVTLRCSSQSGHNTVSWYQQALGQGPQFIFQYYREEENGRGNFPPRFSGLQFPNYSSELNVNALELDDSALYLCASSLGLAEKYEQYFGPGTRLTVT.

This clone was counted a single time. The genes are TRBV5-4 and TRBJ2-1; D remains unclear. Germline CDR1 is SGHNT and CDR2 is YYREEE (reference sequence). This CDR3 is 11 amino acids long. Trimming took off 2 bases at V and 10 bases at J, with 7 bases between the two ends. DNA of the CDR3: TGTGCCAGCAGCTTAGCCTCAGAGCAGTTCTTC. It is translated as CASSLASEQFF.

The rearrangement joins TRBV28 to TRBJ1-2, with D possibly TRBD1 on 5 matching bases. This CDR3 contains 12 residues. V shed 2 bases and J shed 8 bases, with 9 bases lying between them. Germline lookup yields CDR1 MDHEN and CDR2 SYDVKM. The CDR3 protein is CASSLEGAGYTF. The CDR3 DNA reads as TGTGCCAGCAGTTTAGAAGGGGCGGGCTACACCTTC.

The J gene is TRBJ2-7, the V gene TRBV5-1, with TRBD1 matching 10 bases. Germline-derived CDR1 and CDR2 are SGHRS and YFSETQ. This CDR3 contains 16 residues. V shed 3 bases and J 2 bases; nucleotides not matched to a gene: 8. Here the CDR3 reads CASSSLRDRGPYEQYF. The CDR3 nucleotides read TGCGCCAGCAGCTCCCTTCGGGACAGGGGTCCCTACGAGCAGTACTTC.

V and J are TRBV6-6 and TRBJ2-2; TRBD2 aligns across 11 bases. Germline CDR1 is MNHNY and CDR2 is SVGAGI (reference sequence). J lost 3 bases, V lost 1 base, and 1 base had no gene match. The CDR3 length is 16 residues. The CDR3 DNA reads TGTGCCAGCAGTTACTTGGGACTAGCGGACACCGGGGAGCTGTTTTTT. This gives the protein CASSYLGLADTGELFF.

This chain connects TRBV19 to TRBJ1-5, with a tentative D call TRBD1 (5 bases). Between the trimmed V and J ends, which lost 3 bases and 4 bases, there was a span of 13 bases. There are 15 residues in the CDR3. Germline CDR1 reads LNHDA; CDR2 reads SQIVND (reference sequence). CDR3 sequence: CASSITDSWNQPQHF. In DNA form, the CDR3 reads TGTGCCAGTAGTATCACCGACAGCTGGAATCAGCCCCAGCATTTT.

V usage is TRBV7-9 and J usage is TRBJ2-1; 9 bases align to TRBD2. CDR1 and CDR2 from the germline V gene are SEHNR and FQNEAQ (reference sequence). With 3 bases clipped from V and 9 bases from J, the junction kept 6 bases outside the gene matches. The CDR3 is 14 residues long. CDR3 DNA: TGTGCCAGCAGCTTCGGCGGGAGGGCCAGTGAGCAGTTCTTC. Amino acid sequence: CASSFGGRASEQFF.

The rearrangement links TRBV7-2 to TRBJ2-7, with 9 bases aligning to TRBD1. Trimming at V came to 3 bases and at J to 6 bases, leaving 0 bases not matched to a gene. Germline V gene sequence: CDR1 SGHTA, CDR2 FQGNSA. This CDR3 spans 12 amino acids. The CDR3 spells CASSLDRGEQYF. For the CDR3, the DNA is TGTGCCAGCAGCTTGGACAGGGGCGAGCAGTACTTC.

This chain joins TRBV5-4 and TRBJ2-7; TRBD2 is a possible D gene (5 bases). Trimming pared 4 bases from V and 1 base from J, leaving 12 bases between. This CDR3 spans 14 amino acids. Germline loops: CDR1 SGHNT, CDR2 YYREEE (reference sequence). In nucleotides, the CDR3 is TGTGCCAGCAGCATAGGACTGATTTCCTACGAGCAGTACTTC. Translation gives CASSIGLISYEQYF.

The V gene is TRBV18, the J gene TRBJ2-3; a weak D match, TRBD2 (6 bases). Trimming cost V 2 bases and J 7 bases, with 13 bases left between them. The CDR3 sequence is 14 residues long. The germline V gene encodes CDR1 KGHSH and CDR2 LQKENI. CDR3 region: CASSPGGEVNTQYF. DNA of the CDR3: TGTGCCAGCTCACCAGGTGGGGAGGTCAATACGCAGTATTTT.

V gene TRBV11-2 combines with J gene TRBJ1-2, with D possibly TRBD1 on 5 matching bases. The V end lost 4 bases, the J end lost 5 bases, and 8 bases lay between the germline ends. Germline V lookup: CDR1 SGHAT, CDR2 FQNNGV. CDR3 length equals 12 residues. CDR3 residues: CASSSTGYGYTF. As DNA, the CDR3 is TGTGCCAGCAGCTCCACAGGATATGGCTACACCTTC.

This sequence joins TRBV7-7 and TRBJ2-5; tentative D call: TRBD1 (5 bases). The CDR3 loop spans 15 amino acids. Germline values: CDR1 SSHAT, CDR2 FNYEAQ (reference sequence). V lost 5 bases to trimming and J lost 2 bases, with 15 bases between them. As DNA, the CDR3 is TGTGCCAGCAGCCCCCCGGGCAGGGATCAAGAGACCCAGTACTTC. As protein: CASSPPGRDQETQYF.

This chain uses TRBV6-5 with TRBJ1-5; no definite D call. The CDR3 extends over 12 amino acids. The V and J ends lost 1 base and 9 bases respectively, with 7 bases between them. Germline-derived CDR1 and CDR2 are MNHEY and SVGAGI. The DNA of the CDR3 is TGTGCCAGCAGTTACTTGGCTGGGCCCCAGCATTTT. Residues: CASSYLAGPQHF.

Only one count was recorded for this clone. This chain uses TRBV6-4 with TRBJ1-1; 7 nucleotides match TRBD1. Unmatched junction bases numbered 10, after V lost 2 bases and J lost 7 bases. The germline gives CDR1 MRHNA, CDR2 SNTAGT. The CDR3 has 15 residues. The CDR3 region is CASSDVPGQTIEAFF. The CDR3 DNA sequence: TGTGCCAGCAGTGACGTTCCGGGACAGACCATTGAAGCTTTCTTT.

The chain couples TRBV6-6 to TRBJ2-2, with 11 bases lining up with TRBD1. Germline assignment: CDR1 MNHNY and CDR2 SVGAGI (reference sequence). The CDR3 totals 18 residues. Unmatched junction bases numbered 12, after V lost 5 bases and J lost 4 bases. The CDR3 sequence is CASSHRGRDRGGTGELFF. CDR3 DNA: TGTGCCAGCAGTCATAGAGGTCGGGACAGGGGGGGCACCGGGGAGCTGTTTTTT.

The chain combines TRBV24-1 with TRBJ2-1, with 7 positions matching TRBD1. CDR3 length equals 19 residues. Germline CDR1 reads KGHDR; CDR2 reads SFDVKD. The junction had 14 bases not matched to a gene; V was cut back by 1 base and J by 3 bases. The CDR3 region is CATSDFHSQGTALYNEQFF. DNA for the CDR3: TGTGCCACCAGTGATTTCCATTCTCAGGGGACAGCCCTCTACAATGAGCAGTTCTTC.

There are a few counts of this clone. The same CDR3 is also encoded by other DNA sequences in this sample. This chain joins TRBV27 and TRBJ1-5, with 7 bases matching TRBD1. With 6 bases clipped from V and 3 bases from J, the junction kept 11 bases outside the gene matches. CDR1 and CDR2 from the germline V gene are MNHEY and SMNVEV (reference sequence). The CDR3 loop spans 16 amino acids. Here the CDR3 reads CASSPRGTVSNQPQHF. The CDR3 DNA reads TGTGCCAGCAGCCCCAGGGGGACAGTCTCCAATCAGCCCCAGCATTTT.

The V call is TRBV19, the J call TRBJ2-1, with 8 positions matching TRBD2. V shed 3 bases and J 2 bases; nucleotides not matched to a gene: 12. CDR3 length equals 18 residues. CDR1 and CDR2 (germline): LNHDA, SQIVND (reference sequence). CDR3 residues: CASSMAQIAGLAYNEQFF. The DNA for the CDR3 is TGTGCCAGTAGTATGGCCCAAATAGCGGGATTAGCCTACAATGAGCAGTTCTTC.

The chain uses TRBV12-2 and TRBJ2-7; the table's D call of TRBD1 was not tested on the DNA. TRBV12-2 is a known pseudogene. The CDR3 consists of 16 residues. The CDR3 coding sequence is TGTGCAAGTCGCCACTTAGACAGGGGGCGAATCTACGAGCAGTACTTC. As protein: CASRHLDRGRIYEQYF.

V usage is TRBV6-5 and J usage is TRBJ1-6; D remains ambiguous. Germline V lookup: CDR1 MNHEY, CDR2 SVGAGI. CDR3 length equals 13 residues. V was pared by 2 bases and J by 7 bases, with 6 bases between. For the CDR3, the DNA is TGTGCCAGCAGTTACGTCGGGAATTCACCCCTCCACTTT. It yields the protein CASSYVGNSPLHF.